The entry below gives a single TCR beta chain sequence along with its context. CDR3 length: 12 residues. V gave up 4 bases and J gave up 1 base, with 3 bases separating them. Germline V CDR1 and CDR2: SEHNR, FQNEAQ (reference sequence). The data derive from a study of blood T cell repertoires in COVID-19. Study overall: Samples of COVID-19 (acute and convalescent) were obtained from the United States, Italy and Spain. Nucleic acid was either cDNA or gDNA, and it came from T cells, B-cell-depleted T cells, or PBMCs.

Authors' methods: Reference gene primer amplification gave estimated nucleated cell counts. The protocol was immunoSEQ multiplex PCR, while the TCRdb copy is restricted to in-frame clones and leaves out a portion. V, J and clone size are taken as reported in that table, and D and trimming were inferred from the DNA itself. The sample has approximately 100,000 clones; roughly 89% are singletons. The receptor's source is a human donor in a cohort sampled during active COVID-19. The rearrangement links TRBV7-9 to TRBJ2-3; D uncertain. Sequenced: peripheral blood. In DNA, the CDR3 is TGTGCCAGCAGCTCCGGCACAGATACGCAGTATTTT. Protein product: CASSSGTDTQYF.